This paragraph covers one T cell receptor (beta chain) sequence. This entry comes from a study of blood T cell repertoires in COVID-19. Across the study: The study drew acute and convalescent COVID-19 samples from the United States, Italy and Spain. Nucleic acid was either cDNA or gDNA, and it came from T cells, B-cell-depleted T cells, or PBMCs.

Seattle researchers signed up patients amid active infection and tracked them longitudinally. This CDR3 is 15 amino acids long. Germline V CDR1 and CDR2: SGHDT, YYEEEE. V dropped 2 bases and J dropped 7; count of bases not matched to a gene: 8. Original methodology: From reference gene primer amplification, estimates of nucleated cell counts were derived. Repertoires were generated with immunoSEQ multiplex PCR, while TCRdb's copy carries only in-frame clones and drops some. V and J calls and clone size are copied from that table; D and trimming were computed from the DNA. The sample records 200,000 to 250,000 clones, roughly 76% being singletons.

The TCR was taken from a woman aged 80 or over with COVID-19, enrolled during active disease. The sequencing input was peripheral blood. The chain recombines TRBV5-6 with TRBJ2-5; TRBD1 matches at 10 bases. The CDR3 is CASSFRQGARGTQYF. The DNA of the CDR3 is TGTGCCAGCAGCTTTAGACAGGGGGCCCGTGGGACCCAGTACTTC. The whole variable domain, filled in from reference TRBV5-6 and TRBJ2-5, reads DAGVTQSPTHLIKTRGQQVTLRCSPKSGHDTVSWYQQALGQGPQFIFQYYEEEERQRGNFPDRFSGHQFPNYSSELNVNALLLGDSALYLCASSFRQGARGTQYFGPGTRLLVL.